These 3 T cell receptor beta chains were all obtained from the same sample, sequenced in a study of cytomegalovirus exposure and HLA in healthy donors. The primer mix had 60 Vbeta and 13 Jbeta primers. The table came from immunoSEQ multiplex PCR; TCRdb's copy has only in-frame clones and leaves some out. The table includes around 120,000 clones, about 75% detected once. Sequencing input: PBMCs. The receptors here all came from a man between 60 and 70 years old in good health and CMV-seropositive.

The chain employs TRBV9 and TRBJ1-1; D not resolved. Germline loops: CDR1 SGDLS, CDR2 YYNGEE. Trimming removed 0 bases at V and 1 base at J, with 7 bases between. This CDR3 has 14 residues. DNA of the CDR3: TGTGCCAGCAGCGTAGATCCCAAGAACACTGAAGCTTTCTTT. Protein product: CASSVDPKNTEAFF.

This sequence joins TRBV11-2 and TRBJ2-1; D is unclear. The CDR3 has 12 amino acids. V lost 2 bases, J lost 12 bases, and 11 bases lay in between. The germline CDR1 and CDR2 sequences are SGHAT and FQNNGV. CDR3 in DNA: TGTGCCAGCAGCTTATCTGCCTCGGGGCAGTTCTTC. Translating it yields CASSLSASGQFF.

The CDR3 sequence: CASSGQGNYGYTF. CDR3 DNA: TGTGCCAGCAGCGGACAGGGTAACTATGGCTACACCTTC. This rearrangement joins TRBV7-9 to TRBJ1-2, with TRBD1 identical over 8 bases. Losses at the gene ends were 5 bases for V and 1 base for J; bases not matched to a gene: 0. Germline V gene sequence: CDR1 SEHNR, CDR2 FQNEAQ (reference sequence). There are 13 residues in the CDR3.